This T cell receptor (beta chain) was recorded in a study of blood T cell repertoires in COVID-19. Study in general: Samples of COVID-19 (acute and convalescent) were obtained from the United States, Italy and Spain. Nucleic acid was either cDNA or gDNA, and it came from T cells, B-cell-depleted T cells, or PBMCs.

In the authors' methods: Counts of nucleated cells, estimated from reference gene primer amplification, were obtained. Some clones are missing from TCRdb's copy, which holds only in-frame ones; the method was immunoSEQ multiplex PCR. V, J and clone size derive from that table, while D and trimming were established from the DNA sequence. The sample lists over 100,000 clones, approximately 87% occurring once. This CDR3 region has 13 residues. The V gene lost 6 bases and the J gene lost 4 bases, with 10 bases spanning the gap. The chain couples TRBV12-3 or TRBV12-4 to TRBJ1-3, with D perhaps matching TRBD1 (5 bases). This TCR was recovered from a woman in her sixties with acute or convalescent COVID-19. Specimen: peripheral blood. The CDR3 DNA reads as TGTGCCAGCAGCCCTACAGGAGGAAACACCATATATTTT. This encodes CASSPTGGNTIYF.